This T cell receptor (beta chain) was found in a study of T cell responses to AZD1222 COVID-19 vaccine (dated by TCRdb to 2020 to 2023). Study-level background: AZD1222 recipients with second doses at about 4 weeks or about 12 weeks were pooled, because spike-specific TCR depth and breadth did not differ between schedules. TCR sequencing was performed for approximately 240 trial participants, of whom 200 to 220 were given two doses of AZD1222 and approximately 25 were given two doses of MenACWY control vaccine. Enrollment into the trials was organized by age into subgroups of 18-55, 56-69 and 70-plus years, and those subgroups contained approximately 150, 30 and 60 TCR-sequenced participants, respectively.

The study at large found these results: Participants were mostly white British and included more females than males, and it was suggested by the authors that clonal diversity may have been underestimated. In the small 56-69-year group, the increase in depth fell short of significance, most likely because of low power. After two AZD1222 doses, spike-specific TCR breadth and depth were significantly higher than at day 0 and than in MenACWY recipients. CD4 TCRs associated with the vaccine covered the entire spike protein, and the dominant responses were in regions 160-218 and 743-854. Only six AZD1222 recipients were SARS-CoV-2 seropositive at baseline, limiting conclusions about previously exposed vaccinees. Nearly half of unique spike-specific TCRs reportedly recognized epitopes outside regions mutated in the B.1.351 and B.1.1.7 variants. Because no day 14 peak-response samples were available, the repertoires could be characterized only after the peak T cell response.

The CDR3 regions of human TCRbeta chains were analyzed by immunosequencing. From the authors' description of their analysis: Repertoire TCRs were matched against a reference library of SARS-CoV-2-specific TCRs generated with the MIRA antigen-specificity platform. Breadth was defined as the fraction of unique TCRs that were SARS-CoV-2-associated. Depth was defined as the fraction of total T cells that were SARS-CoV-2-associated. Using the MIRA data, each spike-specific TCR was assigned both to the spike region to which the TCR was reactive and to a CD4 or CD8 class. Log10-transformed breadth and depth values were compared by one-way ANOVA with Sidak's multiple comparisons tests. Held by TCRdb, this immuneACCESS table contains in-frame sequences only and omits some clones. Under half of the omission traces to an unresolved V gene where checked; the cause of the rest is unknown. For V, J and clone size, that table is used; D and trimming come from the DNA. The sample data list 180,000 or so clones, and roughly nine tenths of these were observed just once. Together, the top ten hold 1.5% to 2% of the sample.

Reading the label with the study, this specimen's time point is: baseline before first vaccination. Vaccinee samples came from UK trials COV001 and COV002, including a single-blind randomized controlled phase 2/3 trial of AZD1222 (ChAdOx1 nCoV-19) in healthy adults. For TCRbeta chain sequencing, PBMC samples from trial participants were taken at day 0 and at day 28 after the second dose. The CDR3 spans 14 residues, from the cysteine through the phenylalanine. Only CDR3 DNA is held: 42 bases, read in frame from base 1. Looking up the germline V gene yields CDR1 SGDLS and CDR2 YYNGEE. V loses 3 bases of germline sequence and J loses 0 bases, and the interval between the two ends is 4 bases. As concerns this clone: Its recognized antigen is unknown. One base away there is no much larger clone; base qualities are not given.

This material consisted of peripheral blood, taken on day 0 of AZD1222 vaccination. This receptor was taken from an adult in good health. The sequence joins TRBV9 to TRBJ2-6; the D gene lacks a confident call. DNA sequence: TGTGCCAGCAGCGGAACCTCTGGGGCCAACGTCCTGACTTTC. This yields the protein CASSGTSGANVLTF. Full variable domain (CDR3 extended with the reference TRBV9 and TRBJ2-6 proteins): DSGVTQTPKHLITATGQRVTLRCSPRSGDLSVYWYQQSLDQGLQFLIQYYNGEERAKGNILERFSAQQFPDLHSELNLSSLELGDSALYFCASSGTSGANVLTFGAGSRLTVL.